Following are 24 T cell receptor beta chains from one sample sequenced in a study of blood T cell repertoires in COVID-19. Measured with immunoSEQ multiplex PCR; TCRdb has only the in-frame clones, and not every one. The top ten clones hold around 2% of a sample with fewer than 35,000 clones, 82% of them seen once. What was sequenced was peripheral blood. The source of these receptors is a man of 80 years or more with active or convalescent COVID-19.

The CDR3 spells CASSYPVPGAADTQYF. The CDR3 bases are TGTGCCAGCAGTTACCCGGTCCCAGGGGCGGCAGATACGCAGTATTTT. The chain recombines TRBV6-6 with TRBJ2-3, with D tentatively TRBD1 (6 bases). CDR1 and CDR2 (germline): MNHNY, SVGAGI (reference sequence). V lost 2 bases and J 4 bases, leaving 16 bases between the germline ends. CDR3 length: 16 amino acids.

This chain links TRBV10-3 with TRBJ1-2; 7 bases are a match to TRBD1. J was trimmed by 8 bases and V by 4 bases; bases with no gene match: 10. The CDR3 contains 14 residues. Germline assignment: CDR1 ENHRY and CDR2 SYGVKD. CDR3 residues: CAISGDSPGGGYTF. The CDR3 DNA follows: TGTGCCATCAGTGGGGACAGCCCAGGAGGGGGCTACACCTTC.

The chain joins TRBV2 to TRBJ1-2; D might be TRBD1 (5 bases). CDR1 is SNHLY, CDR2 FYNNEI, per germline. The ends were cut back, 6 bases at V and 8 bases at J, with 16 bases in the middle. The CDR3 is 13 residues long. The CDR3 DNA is TGTGCCAGCAGCTCGGGGGGTCGCGTCGGCTACACCTTC. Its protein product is CASSSGGRVGYTF.

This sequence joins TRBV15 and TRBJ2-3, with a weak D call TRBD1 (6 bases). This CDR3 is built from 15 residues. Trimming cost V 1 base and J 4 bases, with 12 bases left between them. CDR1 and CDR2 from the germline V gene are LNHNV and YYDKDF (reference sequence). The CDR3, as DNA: TGTGCCACCAGCAGAGCCCAGGGGTCGTCAGATACGCAGTATTTT. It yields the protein CATSRAQGSSDTQYF.

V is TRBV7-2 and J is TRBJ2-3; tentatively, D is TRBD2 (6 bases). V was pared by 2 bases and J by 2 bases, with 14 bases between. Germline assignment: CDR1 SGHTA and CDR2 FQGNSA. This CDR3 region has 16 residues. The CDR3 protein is CASSLSGTVLTDTQYF. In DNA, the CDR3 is TGTGCCAGCAGCTTAAGTGGGACTGTGCTCACAGATACGCAGTATTTT.

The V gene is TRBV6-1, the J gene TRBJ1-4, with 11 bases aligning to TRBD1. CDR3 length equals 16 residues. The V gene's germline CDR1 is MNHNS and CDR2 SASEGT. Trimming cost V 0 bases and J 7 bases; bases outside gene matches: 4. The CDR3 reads CASSEAGGQGAEKLFF. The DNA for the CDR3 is TGTGCCAGCAGTGAAGCGGGAGGACAGGGGGCTGAAAAACTGTTTTTT.

The CDR3 bases are TGTGCCAGCTCACCAAGAATAGGACAGGGGGACGAGCAGTACTTC. Translated: CASSPRIGQGDEQYF. V and J are TRBV18 and TRBJ2-7; 10 bases map to TRBD1. This CDR3 is 15 amino acids long. Germline values: CDR1 KGHSH, CDR2 LQKENI. V shed 2 bases, J shed 5 bases, and the junction held 6 bases outside the gene matches.

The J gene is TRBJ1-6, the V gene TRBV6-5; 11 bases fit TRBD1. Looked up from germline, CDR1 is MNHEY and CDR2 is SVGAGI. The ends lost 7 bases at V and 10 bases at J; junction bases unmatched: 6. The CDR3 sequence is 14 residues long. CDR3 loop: CASTGTGGNSPLHF. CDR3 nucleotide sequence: TGTGCCAGCACCGGGACAGGGGGTAACTCACCCCTCCACTTT.

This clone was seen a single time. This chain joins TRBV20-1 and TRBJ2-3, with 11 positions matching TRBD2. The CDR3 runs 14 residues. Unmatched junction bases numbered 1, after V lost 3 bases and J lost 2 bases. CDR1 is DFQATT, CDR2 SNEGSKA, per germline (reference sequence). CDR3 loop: CSASSGRATDTQYF. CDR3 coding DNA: TGCAGTGCTAGTAGCGGGAGGGCCACAGATACGCAGTATTTT.

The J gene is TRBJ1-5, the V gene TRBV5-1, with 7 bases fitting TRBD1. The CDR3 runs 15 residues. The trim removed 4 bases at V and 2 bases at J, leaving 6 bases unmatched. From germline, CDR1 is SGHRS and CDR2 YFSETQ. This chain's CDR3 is CASSPQGEGNQPQHF. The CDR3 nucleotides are TGCGCCAGCAGCCCTCAGGGGGAGGGCAATCAGCCCCAGCATTTT.

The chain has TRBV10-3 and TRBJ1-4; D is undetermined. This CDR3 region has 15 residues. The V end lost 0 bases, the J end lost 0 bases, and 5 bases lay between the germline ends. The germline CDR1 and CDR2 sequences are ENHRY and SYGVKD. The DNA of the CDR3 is TGTGCCATCAGTGAGTCGAGGACAACTAATGAAAAACTGTTTTTT. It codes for CAISESRTTNEKLFF.

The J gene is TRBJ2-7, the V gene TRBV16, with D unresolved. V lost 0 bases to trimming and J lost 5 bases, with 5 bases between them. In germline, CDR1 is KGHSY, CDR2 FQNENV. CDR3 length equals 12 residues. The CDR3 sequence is CASSQSQDEQYF. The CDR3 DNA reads TGTGCCAGCAGCCAATCGCAGGACGAGCAGTACTTC.

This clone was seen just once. The DNA for the CDR3 is TGTGCCAGCAGCCCCCTCGGACAGGGTGGCGGGGAGCTGTTTTTT. Translating it yields CASSPLGQGGGELFF. This chain connects TRBV3-1 (or the pseudogene TRBV3-2) to TRBJ2-2, with TRBD1 matching over 8 bases. CDR1 and CDR2 (germline): LGHDT, YNNKEL (reference sequence). The CDR3 extends over 15 amino acids. Trimming at V came to 4 bases and at J to 7 bases, leaving 8 bases not matched to a gene.

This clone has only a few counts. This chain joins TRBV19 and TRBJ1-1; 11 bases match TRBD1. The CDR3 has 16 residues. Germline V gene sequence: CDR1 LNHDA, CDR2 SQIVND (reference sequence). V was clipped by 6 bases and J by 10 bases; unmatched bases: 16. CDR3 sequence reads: CASREIEPAGTGGAFF. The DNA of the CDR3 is TGTGCCAGTAGAGAAATCGAACCAGCCGGGACAGGGGGAGCTTTCTTT.

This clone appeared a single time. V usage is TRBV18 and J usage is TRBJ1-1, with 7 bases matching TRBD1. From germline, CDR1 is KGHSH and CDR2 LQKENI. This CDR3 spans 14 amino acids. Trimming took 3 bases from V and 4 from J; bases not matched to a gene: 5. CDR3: CASSPRQGGTEAFF. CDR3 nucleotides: TGTGCCAGCTCACCTCGGCAGGGGGGCACTGAAGCTTTCTTT.

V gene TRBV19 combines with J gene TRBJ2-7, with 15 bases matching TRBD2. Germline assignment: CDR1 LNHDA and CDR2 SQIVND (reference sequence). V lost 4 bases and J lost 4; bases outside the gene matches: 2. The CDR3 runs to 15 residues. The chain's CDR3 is CASSTGTSGRYEQYF. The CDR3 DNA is TGTGCCAGTAGTACCGGGACTAGCGGGAGGTACGAGCAGTACTTC.

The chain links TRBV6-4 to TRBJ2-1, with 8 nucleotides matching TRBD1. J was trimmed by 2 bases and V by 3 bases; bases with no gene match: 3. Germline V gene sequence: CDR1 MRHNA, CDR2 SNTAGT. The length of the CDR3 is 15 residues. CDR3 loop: CASSEGQGPYNEQFF. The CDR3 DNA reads TGTGCCAGCAGTGAAGGACAGGGACCCTACAATGAGCAGTTCTTC.

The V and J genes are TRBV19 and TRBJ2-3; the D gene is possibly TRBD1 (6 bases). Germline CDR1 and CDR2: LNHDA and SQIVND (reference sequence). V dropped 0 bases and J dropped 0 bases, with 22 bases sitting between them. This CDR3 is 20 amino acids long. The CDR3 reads CASSIDPPGEKRGSTDTQYF. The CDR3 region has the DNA TGTGCCAGTAGTATAGACCCTCCAGGGGAGAAGCGCGGTAGCACAGATACGCAGTATTTT.

CDR3 in amino acids: CASSRQGLAGNTIYF. CDR3 DNA sequence: TGTGCCAGCAGCCGACAGGGTCTAGCTGGAAACACCATATATTTT. V and J are TRBV13 and TRBJ1-3; 7 nucleotides line up with TRBD1. The CDR3 runs to 15 residues. V lost 5 bases and J lost 2; bases outside the gene matches: 6. Germline V CDR1 and CDR2: PRHDT, FYEKMQ (reference sequence).

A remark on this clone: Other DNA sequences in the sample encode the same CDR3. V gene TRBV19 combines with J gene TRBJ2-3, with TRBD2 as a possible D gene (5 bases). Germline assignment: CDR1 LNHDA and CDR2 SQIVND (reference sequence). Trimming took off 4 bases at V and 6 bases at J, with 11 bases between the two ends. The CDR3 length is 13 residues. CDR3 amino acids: CASSTGYGDTQYF. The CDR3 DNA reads TGTGCCAGTAGTACGGGATATGGGGATACGCAGTATTTT.

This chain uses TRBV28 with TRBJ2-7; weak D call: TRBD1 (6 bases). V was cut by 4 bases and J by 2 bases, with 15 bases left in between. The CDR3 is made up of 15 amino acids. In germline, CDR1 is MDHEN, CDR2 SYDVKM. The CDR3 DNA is TGTGCCAGCAGTTACGCCCAGGGGATAGCCTACGAGCAGTACTTC. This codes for CASSYAQGIAYEQYF.

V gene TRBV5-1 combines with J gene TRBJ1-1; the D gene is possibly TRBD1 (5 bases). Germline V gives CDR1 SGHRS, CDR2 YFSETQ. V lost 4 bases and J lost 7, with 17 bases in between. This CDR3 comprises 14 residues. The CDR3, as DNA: TGCGCCAGCAGCCAGGGTCAGGGATTTGGTGAAGCTTTCTTT. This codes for CASSQGQGFGEAFF.

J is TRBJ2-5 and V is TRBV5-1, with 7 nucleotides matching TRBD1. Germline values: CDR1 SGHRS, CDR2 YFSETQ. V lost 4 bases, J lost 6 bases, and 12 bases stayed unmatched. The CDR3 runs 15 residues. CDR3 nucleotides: TGCGCCAGCAGCCTGATGACAGGGACGGGACAGACCCAGTACTTC. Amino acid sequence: CASSLMTGTGQTQYF. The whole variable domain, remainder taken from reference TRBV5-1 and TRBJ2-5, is KAGVTQTPRYLIKTRGQQVTLSCSPISGHRSVSWYQQTPGQGLQFLFEYFSETQRNKGNFPGRFSGRQFSNSRSEMNVSTLELGDSALYLCASSLMTGTGQTQYFGPGTRLLVL.

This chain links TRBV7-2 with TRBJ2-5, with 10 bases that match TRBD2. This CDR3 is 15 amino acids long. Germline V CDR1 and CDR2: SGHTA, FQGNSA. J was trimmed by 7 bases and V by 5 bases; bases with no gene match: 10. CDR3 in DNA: TGTGCCAGCAGCCTTCTAGCGGGGGATTCACGGACCCAGTACTTC. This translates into CASSLLAGDSRTQYF.